What follows is one T cell receptor beta chain and its context. The antigen is unknown. This specimen belongs to a study of OX40 agonist ivuxolimab in advanced cancers. Overall study findings and caveats: At doses 0.1 to 3.0 mg/kg, CD4+ and CD8+ clones expanded. Fewer expanded clones were found on average in CD4+ than in CD8+ T cells. Certain nonresponding patients likewise had low normalized T-cell clonal expansion.

The repertoire was sequenced with immunoSEQ multiplex PCR; TCRdb's copy has only in-frame clones and lacks some. Of about 77,000 clones listed, roughly 90% are singletons. Patients were ineligible given autoimmune disease history or systemic immunosuppression. The source was CD4+ or CD8+ T cells sorted from blood, collected in a trial of the OX40 agonist ivuxolimab. This TCR derives from an adult with an advanced solid tumor such as melanoma, head and neck, liver or kidney cancer.

CDR3 loop: CASSAGNTGELFF. The CDR3 DNA reads as TGCGCCAGCAGTGCCGGGAACACCGGGGAGCTGTTTTTT. V is TRBV10-1 and J is TRBJ2-2; D unresolved. V was cut by 4 bases and J by 1 base, with 4 bases left in between. The CDR3 sequence is 13 residues long. The germline V gene encodes CDR1 WNHNN and CDR2 SYGVQD (reference sequence).